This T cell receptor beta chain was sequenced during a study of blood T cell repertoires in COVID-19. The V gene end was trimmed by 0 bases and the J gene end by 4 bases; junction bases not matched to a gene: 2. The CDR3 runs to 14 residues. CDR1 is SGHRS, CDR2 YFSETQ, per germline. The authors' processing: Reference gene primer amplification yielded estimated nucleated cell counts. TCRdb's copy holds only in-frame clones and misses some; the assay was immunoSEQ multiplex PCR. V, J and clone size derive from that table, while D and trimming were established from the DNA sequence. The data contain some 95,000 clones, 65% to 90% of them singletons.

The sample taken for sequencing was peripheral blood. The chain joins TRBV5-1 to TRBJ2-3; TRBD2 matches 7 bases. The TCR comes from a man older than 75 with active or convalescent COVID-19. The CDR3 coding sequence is TGCGCCAGCAGCTTGGGGACTAGTTCAGATACGCAGTATTTT. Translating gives CASSLGTSSDTQYF. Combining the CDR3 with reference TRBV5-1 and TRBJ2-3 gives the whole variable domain KAGVTQTPRYLIKTRGQQVTLSCSPISGHRSVSWYQQTPGQGLQFLFEYFSETQRNKGNFPGRFSGRQFSNSRSEMNVSTLELGDSALYLCASSLGTSSDTQYFGPGTRLTVL.